A single sample gave rise to the 31 T cell receptor beta chains below, sequenced in a study of metastatic and nonmetastatic thyroid tumors. Using MiXCR, TCRdb re-called clones from the PCR reads. The sample has 15,000 to 20,000 clones; about a quarter are singletons. Each patient went into thyroid surgery without having received any treatment. The specimen sequenced was adjacent normal tissue. These receptors were taken from a female donor with papillary thyroid cancer or a benign thyroid nodule (not recorded which). Some clones in this sample may be carry-over from other donors' samples.

This clone occurred a few times. The V and J genes are TRBV12-3 or TRBV12-4 and TRBJ1-1; no clear D. The germline V and J ends were trimmed by 1 base and 1 base, with 19 bases remaining between them. The CDR3 has 18 amino acids. CDR3 sequence reads: CASSLERSQLVKNTEAFF. The CDR3 DNA reads as TGTGCCAGCAGTTTAGAAAGATCACAGTTGGTAAAGAACACTGAAGCTTTCTTT.

This chain links TRBV28 with TRBJ1-5; possibly TRBD1 for D (6 bases). The CDR3 has 15 residues. The V and J ends lost 6 bases and 2 bases respectively, with 14 bases between them. Germline assignment: CDR1 MDHEN and CDR2 SYDVKM. CDR3 DNA: TGTGCCAGCAGACAACAGGGTAGGGGCAATCAGCCCCAGCATTTT. This sequence encodes CASRQQGRGNQPQHF.

Here the CDR3 reads CASSFVSGELFF. DNA for the CDR3: TGTGCCAGCAGCTTCGTATCCGGGGAGCTGTTTTTT. J is TRBJ2-2 and V is TRBV7-2; D uncertain. V shed 3 bases and J shed 6 bases, with 5 bases lying between them. The CDR3 consists of 12 residues. CDR1 is SGHTA, CDR2 FQGNSA, per germline. The full variable domain, rest sourced from reference TRBV7-2 and TRBJ2-2, is GAGVSQSPSNKVTEKGKDVELRCDPISGHTALYWYRQSLGQGLEFLIYFQGNSAPDKSGLPSDRFSAERTGGSVSTLTIQRTQQEDSAVYLCASSFVSGELFFGEGSRLTVL.

The V and J genes are TRBV19 and TRBJ1-4, with 8 bases matching TRBD1. The germline CDR1 and CDR2 sequences are LNHDA and SQIVND (reference sequence). The CDR3 length is 15 residues. V gave up 1 base and J gave up 7 bases; unmatched junction bases: 5. This CDR3 is CASSIGGQVLEKLFF. The CDR3 bases are TGTGCCAGTAGTATAGGGGGACAGGTACTTGAAAAACTGTTTTTT. The full variable domain, in which reference TRBV19 and TRBJ1-4 provide the parts outside the CDR3, is DGGITQSPKYLFRKEGQNVTLSCEQNLNHDAMYWYRQDPGQGLRLIYYSQIVNDFQKGDIAEGYSVSREKKESFPLTVTSAQKNPTAFYLCASSIGGQVLEKLFFGSGTQLSVL.

This clone was seen more than once but under ten times. The chain combines TRBV24-1 with TRBJ2-3, with no clear D. V gave up 9 bases and J gave up 0 bases, with 12 bases separating them. CDR1 is KGHDR, CDR2 SFDVKD, per germline. The CDR3 has 14 amino acids. The CDR3 spells CATQTDPSTDTQYF. The CDR3, as DNA: TGTGCCACCCAAACGGACCCCAGCACAGATACGCAGTATTTT.

In the case of this clone: A read error may produce the germline difference seen at one junction end. The chain combines TRBV20-1 with TRBJ2-1; 11 bases agree with TRBD2. This CDR3 is built from 13 residues. The germline V gene has CDR1 DFQATT and CDR2 SNEGSKA (reference sequence). CDR3 region: CSARDLASGGPLF. CDR3 nucleotides: TGCAGTGCTAGAGATCTCGCTAGCGGGGGGCCCCTGTTC.

The chain recombines TRBV6-2 or TRBV6-3 with TRBJ1-1, with D hard to call. CDR3 length: 12 amino acids. In germline, CDR1 is MNHEY, CDR2 SVGEGT. V shed 6 bases and J shed 3 bases, with 8 bases lying between them. CDR3 in DNA: TGTGCCAGCAGCCTCGAGTACACTGAAGCTTTCTTT. Its protein product is CASSLEYTEAFF.

The chain employs TRBV5-1 and TRBJ1-1; D might be TRBD1 (6 bases). The CDR3 totals 13 residues. Germline CDR1 SGHRS, CDR2 YFSETQ. V was clipped by 0 bases and J by 3 bases, with 6 bases between them. This CDR3 reads CASSLGQDTEAFF. The CDR3 region has the DNA TGCGCCAGCAGCTTGGGACAGGACACTGAAGCTTTCTTT.

In this sample, this clone turned up a few times. Distinct nucleotide sequences in the sample also encode this CDR3. The chain recombines TRBV7-2 with TRBJ2-7, with D unresolved. This CDR3 has 12 residues. V lost 5 bases, J lost 4 bases, and 9 bases lay in between. Per germline, CDR1 SGHTA and CDR2 FQGNSA. CDR3 DNA sequence: TGTGCCAGCAGCAGACCAGGTTACGAGCAGTACTTC. Translated: CASSRPGYEQYF.

This chain joins TRBV4-1 and TRBJ1-2, with D possibly being TRBD1 (6 bases). This CDR3 comprises 15 residues. Trimming shortened V by 1 base and J by 1 base, and 10 bases separated the two germline ends. Germline loops: CDR1 MGHRA, CDR2 YSYEKL. CDR3 residues: CASSQGRGNNYGYTF. The CDR3 DNA reads TGCGCCAGCAGCCAAGGGAGGGGGAATAACTATGGCTACACCTTC.

The rearrangement uses TRBV6-2 or TRBV6-3 and TRBJ1-6; D uncertain. The V and J ends lost 6 bases and 5 bases respectively, with 23 bases between them. CDR3 size: 18 residues. CDR1 and CDR2 (germline): MNHEY, SVGEGT. CDR3: CASSLPGRLVLNNSPLHF. In nucleotides, the CDR3 is TGTGCCAGCAGCCTTCCCGGACGCCTGGTATTGAATAATTCACCCCTCCACTTT.

The chain links TRBV6-4 to TRBJ1-1; 9 nucleotides agree with TRBD1. CDR1 and CDR2 (germline): MRHNA, SNTAGT. With V trimmed by 5 bases and J by 4 bases, 5 bases remained unmatched. The CDR3 covers 14 residues. CDR3 sequence (DNA): TGTGCCAGCAGTTTCGGGGACAGGGTCACTGAAGCTTTCTTT. Encoded protein: CASSFGDRVTEAFF.

CDR3 region: CASSRDGNSPLHF. The CDR3 coding sequence is TGTGCCAGCTCCCGGGACGGGAATTCACCCCTCCACTTT. The chain couples TRBV28 to TRBJ1-6, with D perhaps TRBD1 (5 bases). CDR1 and CDR2 from the germline V gene are MDHEN and SYDVKM. Trimming cost V 8 bases and J 7 bases, with 12 bases left between them. This CDR3 spans 13 amino acids. The full variable domain, its missing parts supplied by reference TRBV28 and TRBJ1-6, is DVKVTQSSRYLVKRTGEKVFLECVQDMDHENMFWYRQDPGLGLRLIYFSYDVKMKEKGDIPEGYSVSREKKERFSLILESASTNQTSMYLCASSRDGNSPLHFGNGTRLTVT.

The J gene is TRBJ2-7, the V gene TRBV11-2; no definite D call. CDR3 length: 15 residues. V was cut by 1 base and J by 0 bases, with 10 bases left in between. The germline gives CDR1 SGHAT, CDR2 FQNNGV. Here the CDR3 reads CASSLGWEISYEQYF. The CDR3 DNA reads as TGTGCCAGCAGCTTAGGATGGGAAATCTCCTACGAGCAGTACTTC.

This clone appeared a few times. The V and J genes are TRBV6-1 and TRBJ2-7, with no clear D. Per the germline V gene, CDR1 is MNHNS and CDR2 is SASEGT. V dropped 0 bases and J dropped 6 bases, with 15 bases sitting between them. The length of the CDR3 is 15 residues. This chain's CDR3 is CASSEALSALGEQYF. The CDR3, as DNA: TGTGCCAGCAGTGAAGCGCTTTCCGCGCTGGGCGAGCAGTACTTC.

This clone was detected only a few times. The J gene is TRBJ1-4, the V gene TRBV5-1; unclear D gene. CDR3 size: 15 residues. Trimming took off 4 bases at V and 0 bases at J, with 10 bases between the two ends. Per germline, CDR1 SGHRS and CDR2 YFSETQ. Written as DNA, the CDR3 is TGCGCCAGCAGCCCCGCCGGCTCAACTAATGAAAAACTGTTTTTT. This translates into CASSPAGSTNEKLFF.

V usage is TRBV6-5 and J usage is TRBJ2-7, with 7 bases lining up with TRBD1. CDR3 length equals 16 residues. Looked up from germline, CDR1 is MNHEY and CDR2 is SVGAGI. V was pared by 0 bases and J by 2 bases, with 7 bases of the junction left unmatched. The CDR3 DNA reads as TGTGCCAGCAGTTACTCCGCATTAGGGACAGCCTACGAGCAGTACTTC. Protein: CASSYSALGTAYEQYF.

The chain carries TRBV13 and TRBJ2-2; no definite D call. The V gene's germline CDR1 is PRHDT and CDR2 FYEKMQ (reference sequence). This CDR3 region has 14 residues. V gave up 1 base and J gave up 4 bases, with 7 bases separating them. The CDR3 DNA reads as TGTGCCAGCAGCTTAGTGTTAAGCACCGGGGAGCTGTTTTTT. This encodes CASSLVLSTGELFF.

The chain employs TRBV20-1 and TRBJ1-3, with D unresolved. CDR1 DFQATT and CDR2 SNEGSKA come from the germline V gene (reference sequence). V dropped 1 base and J dropped 4 bases, with 11 bases sitting between them. The CDR3 runs to 14 residues. The CDR3: CSARGLGVGNTIYF. For the CDR3, the DNA is TGCAGTGCTAGAGGACTCGGGGTCGGAAACACCATATATTTT.

The rearrangement joins TRBV5-1 to TRBJ1-2; D unresolved. CDR3 length: 14 residues. Germline V gene lookup returns CDR1 SGHRS and CDR2 YFSETQ. Trimming took 0 bases from V and 1 from J, leaving 7 bases between them. CDR3 sequence reads: CASSLEGFNYGYTF. The CDR3 DNA reads as TGCGCCAGCAGCTTGGAAGGGTTTAACTATGGCTACACCTTC.

The gene calls are TRBV28 and TRBJ1-5; TRBD1 matches at 8 bases. J was trimmed by 0 bases and V by 6 bases; bases with no gene match: 4. Germline V CDR1 and CDR2: MDHEN, SYDVKM. The CDR3 covers 15 residues. Here the CDR3 reads CASRRQGTSNQPQHF. CDR3 sequence (DNA): TGTGCCAGCAGGAGACAGGGGACTAGCAATCAGCCCCAGCATTTT. Complete variable domain (other parts from reference TRBV28 and TRBJ1-5): DVKVTQSSRYLVKRTGEKVFLECVQDMDHENMFWYRQDPGLGLRLIYFSYDVKMKEKGDIPEGYSVSREKKERFSLILESASTNQTSMYLCASRRQGTSNQPQHFGDGTRLSIL.

The chain links TRBV20-1 to TRBJ1-5; D uncertain. CDR3 length: 13 residues. V lost 3 bases and J 4 bases, leaving 10 bases between the germline ends. The germline CDR1 and CDR2 sequences are DFQATT and SNEGSKA (reference sequence). The CDR3 region has the DNA TGCAGTGCTAGGGACGGAGCGAATCAGCCCCAGCATTTT. Residues: CSARDGANQPQHF.

The J gene is TRBJ2-5, the V gene TRBV20-1; a weak D match, TRBD1 (6 bases). Trimming removed 4 bases at V and 1 base at J, with 10 bases between. CDR1 and CDR2 (germline): DFQATT, SNEGSKA (reference sequence). This CDR3 has 13 residues. CDR3 coding DNA: TGCAGTGCTACAGGGGCTCGCCAAGAGACCCAGTACTTC. Amino acids: CSATGARQETQYF.

This clone appeared a few times. V gene TRBV19 combines with J gene TRBJ1-6, with a possible D match to TRBD1 (5 bases). Germline V gives CDR1 LNHDA, CDR2 SQIVND (reference sequence). Trimming pared 5 bases from V and 7 bases from J, leaving 12 bases between. The CDR3 consists of 14 residues. In nucleotides, the CDR3 is TGTGCCAGTAGTCATCGGGGACCGAATTCACCCCTCCACTTT. This encodes CASSHRGPNSPLHF.

The chain links TRBV12-3 or TRBV12-4 to TRBJ1-1, with D perhaps matching TRBD1 (5 bases). This CDR3 comprises 14 residues. The V end was cut by 3 bases, the J end by 5 bases, with 13 bases between. The CDR3 nucleotides read TGTGCCAGCAGTTTGACAGAGGGAAAGACTGAAGCTTTCTTT. It yields the protein CASSLTEGKTEAFF.

This chain links TRBV2 with TRBJ2-7, with D possibly being TRBD1 or TRBD2 (7 bases each). This CDR3 contains 13 residues. Germline-derived CDR1 and CDR2 are SNHLY and FYNNEI. The V end lost 7 bases, the J end lost 3 bases, and 13 bases lay between the germline ends. CDR3 region: CASTGGGSYEQYF. The CDR3 coding sequence is TGTGCCAGCACAGGGGGGGGGAGCTACGAGCAGTACTTC. Full variable domain (rest looked up from reference TRBV2 and TRBJ2-7): EPEVTQTPSHQVTQMGQEVILRCVPISNHLYFYWYRQILGQKVEFLVSFYNNEISEKSEIFDDQFSVERPDGSNFTLKIRSTKLEDSAMYFCASTGGGSYEQYFGPGTRLTVT.

This chain links TRBV7-6 with TRBJ1-1, with D unclear. This CDR3 is built from 14 residues. V lost 1 base and J lost 0, with 6 bases in between. Germline CDR1 is SGHVS and CDR2 is FNYEAQ. CDR3 region: CASSLEAVNTEAFF. CDR3 DNA sequence: TGTGCCAGCAGCTTAGAGGCAGTGAACACTGAAGCTTTCTTT.

This clone was seen only a few times. A read error may produce the germline difference seen at one junction end. The chain has TRBV2 and TRBJ2-7; 9 bases line up with TRBD1. The CDR3 loop spans 14 amino acids. CDR1 is SNHLY and CDR2 is FYNNEI in the germline V gene. The CDR3 sequence is CASSPDRGSHEQYF. CDR3 DNA sequence: TGTGCCAGCAGCCCGGACAGGGGCTCCCACGAGCAGTACTTC. Full variable domain (rest looked up from reference TRBV2 and TRBJ2-7): EPEVTQTPSHQVTQMGQEVILRCVPISNHLYFYWYRQILGQKVEFLVSFYNNEISEKSEIFDDQFSVERPDGSNFTLKIRSTKLEDSAMYFCASSPDRGSHEQYFGPGTRLTVT.

This clone was recorded at least ten times. V and J are TRBV6-1 and TRBJ2-7; 12 nucleotides agree with TRBD2. This CDR3 is built from 17 residues. Germline V CDR1 and CDR2: MNHNS, SASEGT. The V segment lost 7 bases and the J segment 4 bases; nucleotides outside the gene matches: 14. Here the CDR3 DNA reads TGTGCCAGCACCCCCTTCCTGACTAGCGGGAGTGCTTACGAGCAGTACTTC. Translation gives CASTPFLTSGSAYEQYF.

This clone was found a few times. The chain combines TRBV6-2 or TRBV6-3 with TRBJ1-2; D remains ambiguous. The germline CDR1 and CDR2 sequences are MNHEY and SVGEGT. CDR3 size: 15 residues. V was shortened by 2 bases and J by 8 bases, with 18 bases between the two germline ends. The CDR3 DNA reads as TGTGCCAGCAGTTACACCGCGAGGGCGAAGTGGGGCTACACCTTC. Translation gives CASSYTARAKWGYTF.

The chain employs TRBV7-2 and TRBJ1-1, with D hard to call. V lost 2 bases, J lost 1 base, and 5 bases lay in between. CDR1 and CDR2 (germline): SGHTA, FQGNSA. This CDR3 is built from 13 residues. The CDR3 DNA is TGTGCCAGCAGCTTATTCGAGAACACTGAAGCTTTCTTT. This gives the protein CASSLFENTEAFF.